These 22 T cell receptor beta chains share one sample of origin, sequenced in a study of blood T cell repertoires in COVID-19. Profiling relied on immunoSEQ multiplex PCR, and the TCRdb table lists in-frame clones only, not all of them. This table has 410,000 or so clones, 70% to 90% appearing once. Source material: peripheral blood. The receptor set was obtained from a woman aged 40 to 55 with COVID-19, enrolled during active disease.

The chain combines TRBV6-5 with TRBJ1-1, with 8 bases lining up with TRBD1. The junction had 5 bases not matched to a gene; V was cut back by 5 bases and J by 3 bases. Germline V gives CDR1 MNHEY, CDR2 SVGAGI. The CDR3 runs 14 residues. CDR3 protein: CASSRQGRDTEAFF. In DNA form, the CDR3 reads TGTGCCAGCAGTCGACAGGGGAGGGACACTGAAGCTTTCTTT.

J is TRBJ1-3 and V is TRBV3-1 (or the pseudogene TRBV3-2); D unclear. The CDR3 runs to 19 residues. CDR1 and CDR2 from the germline V gene are LGHDT and YNNKEL (reference sequence). The germline V and J ends were trimmed by 0 bases and 0 bases, with 18 bases remaining between them. The CDR3 sequence: CASSQDNRRGSFSGNTIYF. The CDR3 DNA reads TGTGCCAGCAGCCAAGACAACAGACGAGGGTCCTTCTCTGGAAACACCATATATTTT.

V gene TRBV19 combines with J gene TRBJ1-4; a possible D gene is TRBD1 (5 bases). Germline loops: CDR1 LNHDA, CDR2 SQIVND (reference sequence). The length of the CDR3 is 17 residues. V lost 5 bases and J lost 0, with 16 bases in between. CDR3 in amino acids: CASSQTLPGATNEKLFF. In DNA, the CDR3 is TGTGCCAGTAGTCAGACCTTACCGGGGGCAACTAATGAAAAACTGTTTTTT.

The chain has TRBV19 and TRBJ2-1; TRBD2 aligns across 12 bases. Germline V gives CDR1 LNHDA, CDR2 SQIVND (reference sequence). CDR3 length equals 14 residues. V was clipped by 6 bases and J by 15 bases; unmatched bases: 12. CDR3 bases: TGTGCCAGTAGAACGGGACTAGCGGGCCGCGATAGGTTCTTC. Protein: CASRTGLAGRDRFF.

The chain uses TRBV4-1 and TRBJ2-2; TRBD1 is a possible D gene (5 bases). Germline CDR1 and CDR2: MGHRA and YSYEKL. This CDR3 is 16 amino acids long. Deletions cut 0 bases from V and 1 base from J, with 9 bases between. The CDR3 here is CASSQDWGRNTGELFF. Written as DNA, the CDR3 is TGCGCCAGCAGCCAAGATTGGGGCAGGAACACCGGGGAGCTGTTTTTT.

V gene TRBV3-1 (or the pseudogene TRBV3-2) combines with J gene TRBJ1-3, with D maybe TRBD1 (6 bases). The germline gives CDR1 LGHDT, CDR2 YNNKEL (reference sequence). The CDR3 consists of 15 residues. V lost 6 bases, J lost 1 base, and 13 bases lay in between. CDR3 DNA: TGTGCCAGCAGAGACAGGACCCCTTCTGGAAACACCATATATTTT. This encodes CASRDRTPSGNTIYF.

The rearrangement joins TRBV5-1 to TRBJ1-2; the D gene is possibly TRBD1 (5 bases). V dropped 5 bases and J dropped 3 bases, with 11 bases sitting between them. Germline V gives CDR1 SGHRS, CDR2 YFSETQ. The CDR3 covers 13 residues. The CDR3 DNA reads as TGCGCCAGCAGGGACACCATCTACTATGGCTACACCTTC. Its protein is CASRDTIYYGYTF.

The chain combines TRBV28 with TRBJ1-2; no firm D call. The CDR3 loop spans 15 amino acids. V lost 1 base and J 4 bases, leaving 13 bases between the germline ends. In germline, CDR1 is MDHEN, CDR2 SYDVKM. CDR3 amino acids: CASSLFAGLGYGYTF. CDR3 in DNA: TGTGCCAGCAGTTTATTCGCCGGACTTGGCTATGGCTACACCTTC.

The J gene is TRBJ2-7, the V gene TRBV6-2 or TRBV6-3; maybe TRBD1 (5 bases). V lost 5 bases, J lost 0 bases, and 14 bases lay in between. The CDR3 extends over 15 amino acids. CDR1 MNHEY and CDR2 SVGEGT come from the germline V gene. The CDR3 sequence is CASSQGHLSSYEQYF. CDR3 coding DNA: TGTGCCAGCAGTCAAGGACACTTAAGCTCCTACGAGCAGTACTTC.

The rearrangement uses TRBV19 and TRBJ1-6; 7 bases are shared with TRBD1. Per germline, CDR1 LNHDA and CDR2 SQIVND (reference sequence). This CDR3 comprises 14 residues. V lost 10 bases, J lost 6 bases, and 9 bases stayed unmatched. CDR3 residues: CATSPGQSNSPLHF. As DNA, the CDR3 is TGTGCCACCTCACCGGGACAGAGTAATTCACCCCTCCACTTT.

The chain is built from TRBV5-6 and TRBJ2-7; maybe TRBD2 (6 bases). This CDR3 has 15 amino acids. The V end was cut by 0 bases, the J end by 2 bases, with 12 bases between. The germline V gene has CDR1 SGHDT and CDR2 YYEEEE. The CDR3 region is CASSLVTAGTYEQYF. The CDR3 region has the DNA TGTGCCAGCAGCTTGGTCACAGCGGGTACCTACGAGCAGTACTTC.

V usage is TRBV3-1 (or the pseudogene TRBV3-2) and J usage is TRBJ1-3; D might be TRBD1 (5 bases). The CDR3 is 17 residues long. V dropped 5 bases and J dropped 4 bases, with 21 bases sitting between them. Germline assignment: CDR1 LGHDT and CDR2 YNNKEL (reference sequence). CDR3 region: CASSDLPSGGSGNTIYF. CDR3 bases: TGTGCCAGCAGCGATCTTCCCAGCGGGGGGTCAGGAAACACCATATATTTT.

The chain links TRBV28 to TRBJ1-5; 10 bases line up with TRBD1. This CDR3 has 16 residues. Germline values: CDR1 MDHEN, CDR2 SYDVKM. The J segment lost 4 bases and the V segment lost 2 bases, leaving 5 bases of the junction unmatched. DNA of the CDR3: TGTGCCAGCAGTTTAACCGGGACAGGGGCTAATCAGCCCCAGCATTTT. Its translation: CASSLTGTGANQPQHF. Combining the CDR3 with reference TRBV28 and TRBJ1-5 gives the whole variable domain DVKVTQSSRYLVKRTGEKVFLECVQDMDHENMFWYRQDPGLGLRLIYFSYDVKMKEKGDIPEGYSVSREKKERFSLILESASTNQTSMYLCASSLTGTGANQPQHFGDGTRLSIL.

In this sample, this clone turned up once. The chain links TRBV7-3 to TRBJ2-3, with 14 bases lining up with TRBD2. V lost 4 bases to trimming and J lost 2 bases; unmatched junction nucleotides: 2. This CDR3 has 16 residues. Germline CDR1 and CDR2: SGHTA and FQGTGA. The CDR3 DNA reads as TGTGCCAGCAGCTCGACTAGCGGGGGGGTCACAGATACGCAGTATTTT. Translating it yields CASSSTSGGVTDTQYF. Full variable domain (missing parts from reference TRBV7-3 and TRBJ2-3): GAGVSQTPSNKVTEKGKYVELRCDPISGHTALYWYRQSLGQGPEFLIYFQGTGAADDSGLPNDRFFAVRPEGSVSTLKIQRTERGDSAVYLCASSSTSGGVTDTQYFGPGTRLTVL.

The chain couples TRBV27 to TRBJ1-5, with D possibly matching TRBD1 (5 bases). The V gene's germline CDR1 is MNHEY and CDR2 SMNVEV (reference sequence). The V end lost 8 bases, the J end lost 0 bases, and 17 bases lay between the germline ends. The CDR3 runs to 16 residues. The CDR3 loop is CASGLKTAYSNQPQHF. The CDR3 DNA reads as TGTGCCAGCGGCTTAAAGACAGCGTATAGCAATCAGCCCCAGCATTTT.

This clone was seen a handful of times. The chain combines TRBV24-1 with TRBJ2-3; 7 nucleotides agree with TRBD1. Trimming removed 5 bases from V and 1 base from J; junction bases left unmatched: 5. Germline V lookup: CDR1 KGHDR, CDR2 SFDVKD. This CDR3 has 15 amino acids. In nucleotides, the CDR3 is TGTGCCACCAGTGCTGGGACAGCTCGCACAGATACGCAGTATTTT. Its translation is CATSAGTARTDTQYF.

V and J are TRBV5-1 and TRBJ1-2, with D perhaps matching TRBD1 (6 bases). The germline V gene has CDR1 SGHRS and CDR2 YFSETQ. The V gene lost 3 bases and the J gene lost 5 bases, with 17 bases spanning the gap. The CDR3 length is 15 residues. CDR3 in DNA: TGCGCCAGCAGCTCTACAGGGCCCCAGGGGTATGGCTACACCTTC. It specifies CASSSTGPQGYGYTF.

The rearrangement joins TRBV11-2 to TRBJ1-1; a possible D gene is TRBD1 (5 bases). Germline values: CDR1 SGHAT, CDR2 FQNNGV. Trimming shortened V by 4 bases and J by 2 bases, and 14 bases separated the two germline ends. This CDR3 comprises 15 residues. CDR3 coding DNA: TGTGCCAGCAGCTCCCTGCAGGGTATAAACACTGAAGCTTTCTTT. Protein: CASSSLQGINTEAFF.

This clone was picked up one time. J is TRBJ2-1 and V is TRBV4-1, with TRBD1 as a possible D gene (6 bases). CDR1 is MGHRA, CDR2 YSYEKL, per germline. V dropped 1 base and J dropped 1 base, with 14 bases sitting between them. The CDR3 has 17 residues. The CDR3 DNA is TGCGCCAGCAGCCAAGGGTCAGGGGCTCAATCCTACAATGAGCAGTTCTTC. Its translation is CASSQGSGAQSYNEQFF.

The chain uses TRBV30 and TRBJ2-2, with TRBD2 as a possible D gene (6 bases). Germline V gene data show CDR1 as GTSNPN and CDR2 as SVGIG (reference sequence). The CDR3 covers 10 residues. Here the CDR3 reads CESGAGELFF. CDR3 in DNA: TGTGAATCGGGAGCCGGGGAGCTGTTTTTT. Drawing the rest from reference TRBV30 and TRBJ2-2, the complete variable domain is SQTIHQWPATLVQPVGSPLSLECTVEGTSNPNLYWYRQAAGRGLQLLFYSVGIGQISSEVPQNLSASRPQDRQFILSSKKLLLSDSGFYLCESGAGELFFGEGSRLTVL.

The chain recombines TRBV2 with TRBJ1-1, with 9 bases that match TRBD1. Per germline, CDR1 SNHLY and CDR2 FYNNEI. This CDR3 has 14 amino acids. Losses at the gene ends were 7 bases for V and 2 bases for J; bases not matched to a gene: 5. The CDR3 region is CASKPGQGNTEAFF. The CDR3 bases are TGTGCCAGCAAGCCGGGACAGGGAAACACTGAAGCTTTCTTT.

V usage is TRBV28 and J usage is TRBJ1-5; 9 nucleotides line up with TRBD1. V dropped 6 bases and J dropped 5; count of bases not matched to a gene: 11. Per the germline V gene, CDR1 is MDHEN and CDR2 is SYDVKM. This CDR3 comprises 16 residues. For the CDR3, the DNA is TGTGCCAGCAGCGATACCGGGACAGGGTTTCATCAGCCCCAGCATTTT. It specifies CASSDTGTGFHQPQHF.